This T cell receptor (beta chain) was recorded in a study of CD8 T cells in Susac syndrome. Random-hexamer reverse transcription was applied to about 0.5 to 1 ug RNA. TCRdb ran MiXCR on the immunoSEQ multiplex PCR reads and lists one entry per CDR3 protein. The table lists some 130,000 distinct CDR3 sequences, approximately 95% of them singletons. The CDR3 covers 16 residues. With 5 bases clipped from V and 0 bases from J, the junction kept 10 bases outside the gene matches. Broader study findings: Total CD8+ and CD8+ TEMRA repertoires contained about 15 and five Susac-specific public clones, respectively.

Concerning this clonotype itself: Its antigen is as yet unknown.

This receptor was obtained from a human donor with Susac syndrome. The sequencing sample was made of CD8+ T cells from PBMCs. The chain recombines TRBV12-3 or TRBV12-4 with TRBJ2-7; 7 bases match TRBD2. CDR3 sequence: CASSRLTGGSSYEQYF. Here the CDR3 DNA reads TGTGCCAGCAGTCGATTAACCGGCGGGAGCTCCTACGAGCAGTACTTC.